This paragraph reports one T cell receptor beta chain. This record belongs to a study of blood T cell repertoires in COVID-19. The overall study: The study drew acute and convalescent COVID-19 samples from the United States, Italy and Spain. PBMCs, B-cell-depleted T cells, or T cells provided the cDNA or gDNA that made up the material.

Original methodology: Reference gene primer amplification in the assay estimated nucleated cell counts. Sequencing was performed with immunoSEQ multiplex PCR; in TCRdb, only in-frame clones are kept and a portion is missing. For V, J and clone size, that table is used; D and trimming come from the DNA. Here the sample spans 150,000 to 200,000 clones, about four fifths being singletons. Cohort 3 recovery required two negative PCRs, clearance, or symptom resolution. Trimming took 0 bases from V and 3 from J; bases not matched to a gene: 5. This CDR3 is 15 amino acids long. CDR1 and CDR2 (germline): SEHNR, FQNEAQ (reference sequence).

The V call is TRBV7-9, the J call TRBJ2-7; 7 bases line up with TRBD1. Sequenced: PBMCs or T cells enriched from blood (not recorded which). This receptor was taken from a man in his forties or fifties who had recovered from COVID-19. CDR3 region: CASSLARGTDYEQYV. DNA for the CDR3: TGTGCCAGCAGCTTAGCGAGGGGGACAGACTACGAGCAGTACGTC.